This TCR beta chain is from a study of T cell repertoires in cytomegalovirus infection. Study summary: TCR beta signatures that were public indicated CMV infection and matching HLA type. Study-wide results and caveats: The study found HLA-C-restricted CMV-specific TCR beta clonotypes dominating the ex vivo response.

There are a few counts of this clonotype. Its antigen is unknown. Each CDR3 protein is one row after TCRdb ran MiXCR on the reads. The table includes 640,000 or so distinct CDR3 sequences, around 35% detected once. The sample here was cultured PBMCs, taken from culture after CMV antigen stimulation. The sequence derives from a human donor in good health (CMV status not recorded). Some clones in this sample may be carry-over from other donors' samples.

The CDR3 is CASERGRSYF. CDR3 DNA: TGTGCCAGCGAAAGGGGCCGTTCGTACTTC. This chain links TRBV28 with TRBJ2-7; D is perhaps TRBD1 (5 bases). V was cut by 8 bases and J by 12 bases, with 14 bases left in between. Germline CDR1 and CDR2: MDHEN and SYDVKM. The CDR3 length is 10 residues.